The clone carrying this T cell receptor (beta chain) has a single count. This sample is part of a study of control samples from healthy donors and cancer patients. V trimming: 6 bases; J trimming: 1 base; junction bases outside the gene matches: 4. The length of the CDR3 is 14 residues. CDR1 is LNHDA and CDR2 is SQIVND in the germline V gene (reference sequence). TCRdb's table, derived via immunoSEQ multiplex PCR, lists solely in-frame clones and lacks some. This sample has 40,000 to 50,000 clones, with approximately 87% found just once. The chain uses TRBV19 and TRBJ1-1; 8 nucleotides align to TRBD1. Sequenced: blood. This receptor was identified in a man aged 55 to 69 in good health. The CDR3 region is CASRLQGGNTEAFF. CDR3 DNA sequence: TGTGCCAGTAGGCTACAGGGGGGGAACACTGAAGCTTTCTTT.